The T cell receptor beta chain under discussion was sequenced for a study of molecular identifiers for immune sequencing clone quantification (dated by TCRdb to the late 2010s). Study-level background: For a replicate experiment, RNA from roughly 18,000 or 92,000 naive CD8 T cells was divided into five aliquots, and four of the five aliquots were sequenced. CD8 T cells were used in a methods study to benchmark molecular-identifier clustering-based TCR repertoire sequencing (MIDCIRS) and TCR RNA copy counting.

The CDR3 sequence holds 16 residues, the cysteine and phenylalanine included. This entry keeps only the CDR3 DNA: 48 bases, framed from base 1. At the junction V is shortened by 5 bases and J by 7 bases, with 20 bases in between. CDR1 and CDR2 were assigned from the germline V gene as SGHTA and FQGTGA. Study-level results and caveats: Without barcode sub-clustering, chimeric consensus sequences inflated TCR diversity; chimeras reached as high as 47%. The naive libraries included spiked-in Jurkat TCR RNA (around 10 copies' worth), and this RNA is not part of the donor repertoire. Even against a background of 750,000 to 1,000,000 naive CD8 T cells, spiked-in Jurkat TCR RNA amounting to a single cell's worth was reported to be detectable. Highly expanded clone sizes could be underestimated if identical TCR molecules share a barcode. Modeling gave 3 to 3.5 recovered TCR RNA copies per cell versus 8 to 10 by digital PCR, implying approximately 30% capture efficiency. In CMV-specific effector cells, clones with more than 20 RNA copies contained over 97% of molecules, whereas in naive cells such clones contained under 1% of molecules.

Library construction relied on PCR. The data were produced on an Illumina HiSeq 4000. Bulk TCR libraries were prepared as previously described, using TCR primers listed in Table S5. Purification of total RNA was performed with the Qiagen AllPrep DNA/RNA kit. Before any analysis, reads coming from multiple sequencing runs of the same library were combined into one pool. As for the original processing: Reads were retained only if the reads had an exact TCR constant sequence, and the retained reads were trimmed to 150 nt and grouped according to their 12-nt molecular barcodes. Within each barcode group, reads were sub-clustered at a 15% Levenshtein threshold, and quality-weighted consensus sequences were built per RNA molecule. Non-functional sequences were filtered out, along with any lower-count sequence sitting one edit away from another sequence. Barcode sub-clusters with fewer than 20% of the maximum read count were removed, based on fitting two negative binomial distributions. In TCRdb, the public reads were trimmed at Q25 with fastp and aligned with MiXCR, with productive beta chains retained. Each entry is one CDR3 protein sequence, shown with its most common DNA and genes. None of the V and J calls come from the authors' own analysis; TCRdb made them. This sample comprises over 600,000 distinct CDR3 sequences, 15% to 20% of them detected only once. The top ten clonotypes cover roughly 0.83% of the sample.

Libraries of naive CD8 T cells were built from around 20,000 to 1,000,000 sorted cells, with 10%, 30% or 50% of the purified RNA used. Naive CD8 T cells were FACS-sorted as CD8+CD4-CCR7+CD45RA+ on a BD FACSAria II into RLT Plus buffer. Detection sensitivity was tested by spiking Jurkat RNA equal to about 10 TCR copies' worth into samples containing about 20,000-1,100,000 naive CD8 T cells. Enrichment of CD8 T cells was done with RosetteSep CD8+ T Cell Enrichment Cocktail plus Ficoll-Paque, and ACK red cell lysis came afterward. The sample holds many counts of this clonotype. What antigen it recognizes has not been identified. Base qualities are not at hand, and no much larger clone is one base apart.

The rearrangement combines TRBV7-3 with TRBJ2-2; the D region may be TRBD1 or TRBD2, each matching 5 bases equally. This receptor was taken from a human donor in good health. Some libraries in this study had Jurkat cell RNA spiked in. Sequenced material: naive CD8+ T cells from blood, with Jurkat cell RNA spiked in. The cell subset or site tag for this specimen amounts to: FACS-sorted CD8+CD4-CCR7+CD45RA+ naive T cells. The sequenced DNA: TGTGCCAGCAGCCTCCACCCGGGACCACCGTACGGGGAGCTGTTTTTT. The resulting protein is CASSLHPGPPYGELFF.